The entry below gives a single TCR beta chain sequence along with its context. Its antigen has not been determined. The input lacks base qualities; no much larger clone sits a single base away. The V end loses 8 bases and the J end loses 2 bases, and a stretch of 16 bases separates them. For CDR1 and CDR2, the germline V gene lists MNHNS and SASEGT. Counted from cysteine to phenylalanine, this CDR3 has 15 amino acids. CDR3 DNA only is kept here, 45 bases in frame from base 1. The cohort was made up of about 670 healthy bone marrow donors. At the time of sampling, every cohort member was nominally healthy, though immune exposures that went unrecorded were likely present. The donor tested CMV seropositive and was one of the 289 seropositive cohort members. A peripheral blood sample was collected from each donor, and TCR beta sequencing was performed on peripheral blood mononuclear cells. The Qiagen DNeasy Blood Extraction Kit was used to extract genomic DNA from the blood cell samples.

The data derive from a study of cytomegalovirus exposure and HLA in healthy donors (dated by TCRdb to about 2017). Some background on the complete study: In an earlier analysis of 587 of the donors, under 300 Gb of sequence data and 117 million unique TCR beta sequences from 150 million to 200 million T cells were reported. An early release that covered approximately 600 HLA-typed donors contained about 300 gigabases of sequencing data and around 85 million unique TCR sequences. Of the roughly 410 genotyped donors, 81% were placed in the genetic ancestry cluster associated with self-reported Caucasian donors. The study was designed to test whether signatures of past pathogen exposure could be identified by cataloging public T cell receptors. The T cell repertoires of 666 subjects were profiled by immunosequencing and related to cytomegalovirus serostatus. Along with the approximately 600-subject first cohort, a separate validation cohort of over 90 different subjects was used. High-throughput TCR immunosequencing, statistical association of individual TCRs with disease status, and machine learning were combined to predict cytomegalovirus infection status. To study patterns of TCR occurrence, a later analysis re-analyzed previously published TCR beta repertoires from 500 to 850 donors and added high-resolution HLA genotyping. The later analysis used no new phenotypic data to find candidate immune exposures, relying instead on TCR beta sequences and their occurrence across donors. An earlier analysis of approximately 580 of the donors used high-throughput TCR beta sequencing to judge whether each TCR beta V gene segment behaved as functional or pseudogenic. Donor age, sex, ethnicity and CMV serostatus were compiled alongside the repertoire data. A later genetic analysis used genome-wide SNP genotypes for about 65% of the roughly 700 donors, treating that subset as a discovery cohort. Every repertoire in the discovery cohort had been generated on one and the same sequencing platform. Both class I and class II loci were covered by HLA typing, at four-digit resolution. Typing coverage differed by locus: A, B, C, DRB1 and DQB1 were typed in about 620-630 donors, DQA1 in approximately 520, DPA1 in some 570, and DPB1 in just under 490. A few DR-DQ haplotypes were treated as single units for association and clustering because of strong linkage in the cohort. Among a few hundred genotyped donors of the cohort, an average of about 240,000 unique TCR beta nucleotide sequences were sequenced per donor, roughly 20% of them non-productive.

Libraries were made using the immunoSEQ multiplex PCR assay. A mixture of 60 forward primers for TCR Vbeta segments and 13 reverse primers for TCR Jbeta segments was used in the multiplex PCR. A multiplex PCR assay on genomic DNA amplified the CDR3 region of rearranged TCR beta genes. The amplified TCR beta libraries were sequenced on the Illumina HiSeq System as 87-base-pair reads. The study's processing was this. In a later analysis, 70 million to 95 million unique TCR beta chains were counted across the 500 to 850 repertoires, and roughly 10 million of these chains were shared by at least two donors. Raw reads were error-corrected and collapsed into unique sequences by a nearest-neighbor algorithm in which closely related sequences were merged to remove PCR and sequencing errors. V, D and J gene segments were assigned by aligning CDR3 sequences to IMGT reference sequences. For a sequence to be retained, a match of at least six nucleotides was required to both a V gene segment and a J gene segment. Rearrangements were classified as productive when the CDR3 lacked stop codons and remained in frame with V and J, and all other rearrangements were classified as non-productive. Following IMGT convention, CDR3 was defined as the stretch from the second conserved V-encoded cysteine to the conserved J-encoded phenylalanine. The earlier analysis of roughly 590 of the donors excluded any sequence lacking an unambiguous match to a single V gene segment. An earlier analysis of 587 of the donors classified V segments as functional when productive rearrangements were above 56.7% and as segregating when the standard deviation between donors was above 5%. A statistical classification framework was built for diagnosing cytomegalovirus status from the catalog of TCR beta chain sequences. V and J gene assignment, in a later analysis, came from comparing TCR nucleotide sequences with IMGT/GENE-DB human TR gene sequences. In a later analysis, CDR3 sequences and most-parsimonious VDJ recombination scenarios were assigned using the TCRdist pipeline. In a later analysis, each TCR beta chain was defined by its CDR3 amino acid sequence together with its V-gene family, and reads lacking a unique V-gene family were excluded. In a later analysis, several hundred highly shared, low-generation-probability nucleotide sequences were removed to address suspected cross-contamination and a sequencing artifact. In a later analysis, a clonal expansion index for each public chain was calculated from normalized within-repertoire ranks of inferred template counts. In a later analysis, generation probabilities were computed using a VDJ recombination model fitted to out-of-frame rearrangements, and the results were checked against IGoR. Hypergeometric tests were used in a later analysis to score TCR-TCR, TCR-HLA and TCR-CMV co-occurrence, with a repertoire-size bias correction applied to the TCR pairs. In a later analysis, false discovery rates were estimated by permuting HLA or CMV assignments 20 times. A later analysis grouped co-occurring TCRs with DBSCAN, adding TCRdist sequence similarity when clustering within HLA-allele-positive subsets. Co-occurrence clustering excluded repertoires with fewer than 30,000 or more than 120,000 public chains, plus five with anomalous nucleotide sharing. Entries here come from immuneACCESS through TCRdb and include only in-frame sequences with V and J called. Some clones fail to appear in such tables; in the studies checked, an unresolved V gene covers under half of the shortfall, and the cause of the remainder is unknown. V and J calls and clone size come straight from that table; D and trimming were deduced from the DNA. The sample has roughly 150,000 clones on record, 64% of them singletons. The ten largest clones add up to around 3% of the sample.

What the research found in general, with its limitations: The 87-base-pair reads could not distinguish some IMGT-functional V segments, including TRBV6-2 and TRBV6-3, so those segments were excluded. While some public TCRs were present in many individuals, most TCR sequences turned up only very rarely across donors. This cohort had only TCR beta chains sequenced, and the lack of alpha or paired-chain data limited which features could be detected. Because HLA typing was missing for some donors at each locus, association tests included only the typed subset. According to the authors, the approach could potentially be generalized to other disease states and immunological phenotypes. Linkage disequilibrium might explain the correlated functional status among segregating V segments, but an unknown experimental factor could not be excluded. Because counts were too low, some 17 rarely observed V segments, including chromosome 9 orphons, were left out of the earlier analysis of about 500 of the donors. A further reported finding was that TCR beta sequences accurately predicted the HLA-A and HLA-B alleles for most subjects in the first cohort. In an earlier analysis of over 550 of the donors, most TCR beta V segments were observed in productive rearrangements about 90% or about 30% of the time, broadly matching IMGT annotations. A later analysis found that most CMV-associated TCR beta chains appeared HLA-restricted, with HLA associations seemingly driven largely by CMV exposure. In a later analysis, HLA-associated TCR beta chains showed more clonal expansion and lower generation probabilities than non-associated chains that were equally common. A cluster of highly shared sequence variants was judged likely to represent a technical artifact of the sequencing pipeline. A later analysis reported that several top co-occurrence clusters appeared linked to parvovirus B19, influenza, CMV and Epstein-Barr virus. The classifier was reported to diagnose cytomegalovirus status with high specificity and sensitivity in both the original and validation cohorts. Immune exposure information for the cohort was limited to CMV serostatus. A later genetic analysis associated a missense DCLRE1C variant with V-gene and J-gene trimming of TCR beta chains, and an independent cohort replicated the association. Compared with the 666-donor mean, donors in an Asian-associated ancestry cluster had fewer N-insertions in productive TCRs, according to a later genetic analysis. In vitro tests confirmed that a few of the cytomegalovirus-associated TCR beta chains recognize cytomegalovirus antigens. A later analysis found that TCR association rates varied across HLA loci, with DRB1 alleles showing the most associated TCRs and HLA-C alleles the fewest. The study listed 170 or so TCR beta chains as associated with cytomegalovirus. Roughly uniform sequencing depth across donors was assumed in presence/absence analyses, although this assumption may not hold. Specific HLA alleles were associated with 16,951 TCR beta sequences at a false discovery rate of 0.05 in a later analysis. Strong co-occurrence of HLA alleles, especially DR and DQ, made assigning TCR associations to individual alleles difficult.

Sample: PBMCs. The sequence links TRBV6-1 to TRBJ1-5, with no confident D gene call. The receptor was derived from a woman between 25 and 40 years old in good health and CMV-seropositive. In nucleotides, the sequence is TGTGCCAGCTCGGATATGACGAGCGGCAATCAGCCCCAGCATTTT. Translated, this gives CASSDMTSGNQPQHF.